One sample yielded the 32 T cell receptor beta chains listed below, sequenced in a study of cytomegalovirus exposure and HLA in healthy donors. This PCR relied on a set of 60 Vbeta primers and 13 Jbeta primers. Generated by immunoSEQ multiplex PCR, the TCRdb table keeps only in-frame clones and is missing some. The sample has under 200,000 clones; over 65% are singletons. Sequencing was carried out using PBMCs. Every receptor here comes from a man aged 55 to 70 in good health and CMV-seronegative.

This chain joins TRBV4-2 and TRBJ1-1; D gene unclear. V lost 0 bases, J lost 1 base, and 9 bases lay in between. The CDR3 has 15 amino acids. Germline V gene lookup returns CDR1 LGHNA and CDR2 YNFKEQ. This CDR3 reads CASSQERSRNTEAFF. DNA of the CDR3: TGTGCCAGCAGCCAAGAACGGAGCCGGAACACTGAAGCTTTCTTT.

This chain links TRBV7-2 with TRBJ1-2; 9 bases align to TRBD1. The ends lost 7 bases at V and 2 bases at J; junction bases unmatched: 5. Germline-derived CDR1 and CDR2 are SGHTA and FQGNSA. The CDR3 is 14 amino acids. The CDR3 bases are TGTGCCAGCACCCGACAGGGGGTCAACTATGGCTACACCTTC. Its protein is CASTRQGVNYGYTF.

The chain links TRBV15 to TRBJ1-3; 7 positions match TRBD1. The V and J ends lost 5 bases and 4 bases, in that order; junction bases with no gene match: 17. There are 18 residues in the CDR3. Germline-derived CDR1 and CDR2 are LNHNV and YYDKDF (reference sequence). The CDR3 region has the DNA TGTGCCACCAGCCCGCGTCAGAGCTTACAGGGGATCGGAAACACCATATATTTT. Translated, it gives CATSPRQSLQGIGNTIYF.

The gene calls are TRBV7-2 and TRBJ2-1; 7 bases align to TRBD2. The CDR3 covers 15 residues. V shed 2 bases and J 7 bases; nucleotides not matched to a gene: 8. Germline-derived CDR1 and CDR2 are SGHTA and FQGNSA. The CDR3 spells CASSLSSGTGNEQFF. CDR3 DNA sequence: TGTGCCAGCAGCTTATCCAGCGGGACGGGGAATGAGCAGTTCTTC.

This clone is a singleton in its sample. The genes are TRBV6-5 and TRBJ2-7; 9 bases agree with TRBD2. Germline V gene data show CDR1 as MNHEY and CDR2 as SVGAGI. This CDR3 is built from 15 residues. V was pared by 5 bases and J by 3 bases, with 8 bases of the junction left unmatched. The CDR3: CASSTSGSILYEQYF. Here the CDR3 DNA reads TGTGCCAGCAGTACTAGCGGGTCGATACTCTACGAGCAGTACTTC.

As for this clone: Its ends do not fully match the called genes, so a read error is possible. The chain carries TRBV5-1 and TRBJ1-2; TRBD1 matches at 7 bases. Germline-derived CDR1 and CDR2 are SGHRS and YFSETQ. The CDR3 is made up of 18 amino acids. The CDR3 spells CASSKGQDRGQRGYGYPF. The DNA of the CDR3 is TGCGCCAGCAGCAAAGGACAGGATAGGGGGCAGAGGGGCTATGGCTACCCCTTC.

This rearrangement joins TRBV7-3 to TRBJ2-5; D possibly corresponds to TRBD1 (7 bases). Germline loops: CDR1 SGHTA, CDR2 FQGTGA. The CDR3 loop spans 14 amino acids. The ends were cut back, 5 bases at V and 2 bases at J, with 12 bases in the middle. The CDR3 DNA reads as TGTGCCAGCAGCCCCGCGGGACAGCAAGAGACCCAGTACTTC. This gives the protein CASSPAGQQETQYF.

The rearrangement links TRBV15 to TRBJ2-3; D ambiguous. Trimming stripped 3 bases from V and 7 bases from J, with 8 bases between. Germline values: CDR1 LNHNV, CDR2 YYDKDF (reference sequence). This CDR3 spans 12 amino acids. CDR3 DNA sequence: TGTGCCACCAGCAGGGAGAGTTATACGCAGTATTTT. Translated, it gives CATSRESYTQYF.

In the case of this clone: In the same sample, other DNA sequences code for this CDR3. The V gene is TRBV2, the J gene TRBJ1-2; D gene ambiguous. The CDR3 is 13 amino acids. CDR1 SNHLY and CDR2 FYNNEI come from the germline V gene. V gave up 1 base and J gave up 4 bases, with 7 bases separating them. Here the CDR3 reads CASSEGRAYGYTF. In DNA form, the CDR3 reads TGTGCCAGCAGTGAAGGGAGGGCCTATGGCTACACCTTC.

This chain connects TRBV7-2 to TRBJ1-2; the D is unclear. The V and J ends lost 2 bases and 8 bases respectively, with 18 bases between them. Germline V gene sequence: CDR1 SGHTA, CDR2 FQGNSA. This CDR3 has 15 amino acids. DNA of the CDR3: TGTGCCAGCAGCTTATGGAGCAGAAGAGAGGGCGGCTACACCTTC. It is translated as CASSLWSRREGGYTF. Filled out from reference TRBV7-2 and TRBJ1-2, the complete variable domain reads GAGVSQSPSNKVTEKGKDVELRCDPISGHTALYWYRQSLGQGLEFLIYFQGNSAPDKSGLPSDRFSAERTGGSVSTLTIQRTQQEDSAVYLCASSLWSRREGGYTFGSGTRLTVV.

This clone was seen a few times. The chain joins TRBV25-1 to TRBJ2-4, with a tentative D call TRBD1 (5 bases). Trimming removed 3 bases at V and 3 bases at J, with 15 bases between. This CDR3 comprises 16 residues. Germline CDR1 is MGHDK and CDR2 is SYGVNS. The CDR3 spells CASSDRSAQGKNIQYF. In DNA, the CDR3 is TGTGCCAGCAGTGACCGGTCGGCGCAGGGCAAAAACATTCAGTACTTC.

The V call is TRBV28, the J call TRBJ2-5, with 16 bases matching TRBD2. After removal of 5 bases from V and 3 bases from J, the junction contained 3 bases not matched to a gene. The CDR3 has 16 amino acids. In germline, CDR1 is MDHEN, CDR2 SYDVKM. The CDR3 loop is CASSRGLAGGEETQYF. The DNA for the CDR3 is TGTGCCAGCAGTCGGGGACTAGCGGGAGGGGAAGAGACCCAGTACTTC.

This clone was recorded a few times. The V call is TRBV6-1, the J call TRBJ2-7; D call uncertain. CDR1 is MNHNS, CDR2 SASEGT, per germline. The CDR3 loop spans 15 amino acids. The V and J ends lost 0 bases and 4 bases respectively, with 13 bases between them. This CDR3 is CASSEADNRVYEQYF. The CDR3 DNA reads as TGTGCCAGCAGTGAAGCTGACAACAGAGTGTACGAGCAGTACTTC.

The chain couples TRBV25-1 to TRBJ2-7, with a weak D call TRBD2 (5 bases). V was pared by 4 bases and J by 2 bases, with 18 bases between. Germline CDR1 is MGHDK and CDR2 is SYGVNS. This CDR3 region has 16 residues. In DNA, the CDR3 is TGTGCCAGCAGTGCCACAATGAGGGCCCCAGCCTACGAGCAGTACTTC. Protein sequence: CASSATMRAPAYEQYF.

The sample holds a few counts of this clone. The chain has TRBV5-1 and TRBJ1-2, with D maybe TRBD1 (6 bases). CDR1 is SGHRS, CDR2 YFSETQ, per germline. Trimming left V 4 bases short and J 0 bases short, with 10 bases between. This CDR3 has 14 residues. DNA of the CDR3: TGCGCCAGCAGCGGGACACCTGCTAACTATGGCTACACCTTC. Its translation: CASSGTPANYGYTF. The full variable domain, rest sourced from reference TRBV5-1 and TRBJ1-2, is KAGVTQTPRYLIKTRGQQVTLSCSPISGHRSVSWYQQTPGQGLQFLFEYFSETQRNKGNFPGRFSGRQFSNSRSEMNVSTLELGDSALYLCASSGTPANYGYTFGSGTRLTVV.

The table lists this clone with a few counts. This chain joins TRBV6-5 and TRBJ1-5; D remains unclear. The CDR3 covers 13 residues. V lost 10 bases, J lost 0 bases, and 10 bases lay in between. CDR1 is MNHEY and CDR2 is SVGAGI in the germline V gene. CDR3 nucleotide sequence: TGTGCCACGTGGGCAGCTAGCAATCAGCCCCAGCATTTT. Protein: CATWAASNQPQHF.

Note on this clone: The germline gene is not matched at one end of the junction; a read error may be the cause. The V and J genes are TRBV7-7 and TRBJ2-3; 11 bases map to TRBD2. CDR1 SSHAT and CDR2 FNYEAQ come from the germline V gene (reference sequence). The CDR3 is 16 residues long. This chain's CDR3 is CASSLGLAGSTDTQYF. The CDR3 region has the DNA TGTGCTAGCAGCTTAGGACTAGCGGGTAGCACAGATACGCAGTATTTT.

This clone has only a few counts. V is TRBV7-2 and J is TRBJ2-1; TRBD2 matches at 12 bases. Germline-derived CDR1 and CDR2 are SGHTA and FQGNSA. CDR3 length: 15 residues. Unmatched junction bases numbered 9, after V lost 5 bases and J lost 10 bases. CDR3 nucleotide sequence: TGTGCCAGCAGCACCCGACTAGCGGGAGCGAGGGAGCAGTTCTTC. This gives the protein CASSTRLAGAREQFF.

This chain's CDR3 is CASSERSAGNGYTF. For the CDR3, the DNA is TGTGCCAGCAGTGAAAGGTCGGCGGGAAATGGCTACACCTTC. This chain links TRBV6-1 with TRBJ1-2; D uncertain. Germline V gene data show CDR1 as MNHNS and CDR2 as SASEGT. The V and J ends lost 2 bases and 6 bases respectively, with 13 bases between them. The CDR3 length is 14 residues.

The rearrangement joins TRBV7-9 to TRBJ1-2; D gene ambiguous. The CDR3 runs 13 residues. Deletions cut 0 bases from V and 2 bases from J, with 4 bases between. Germline V lookup: CDR1 SEHNR, CDR2 FQNEAQ (reference sequence). CDR3 sequence (DNA): TGTGCCAGCAGCTTAGCCGGGAACTATGGCTACACCTTC. Translated, it gives CASSLAGNYGYTF.

The rearrangement joins TRBV7-2 to TRBJ2-5; perhaps TRBD2 as D (5 bases). This CDR3 region has 13 residues. Trimming took 2 bases from V and 5 from J, leaving 9 bases between them. The germline V gene encodes CDR1 SGHTA and CDR2 FQGNSA. As DNA, the CDR3 is TGTGCCAGCAGCTTAACGAGGGAGGAGACCCAGTACTTC. Its protein is CASSLTREETQYF.

The chain has TRBV4-1 and TRBJ1-6; 7 nucleotides line up with TRBD1. This CDR3 is built from 14 residues. V shed 5 bases and J 9 bases; nucleotides not matched to a gene: 7. The germline V gene encodes CDR1 MGHRA and CDR2 YSYEKL. CDR3 sequence: CASSRDRALSPLHF. In DNA form, the CDR3 reads TGCGCCAGCAGCAGAGACAGGGCGCTTTCACCCCTCCACTTT.

The V call is TRBV6-1, the J call TRBJ1-1; perhaps TRBD1 as D (6 bases). The CDR3 runs 13 residues. Germline values: CDR1 MNHNS, CDR2 SASEGT. Trimming took off 4 bases at V and 1 base at J, with 7 bases between the two ends. CDR3 nucleotides: TGTGCCAGCAGTGCACAGGGGAACACTGAAGCTTTCTTT. Amino acid sequence: CASSAQGNTEAFF.

This clone was seen a few times. One end of the junction varies from germline; a read error may be responsible. The chain combines TRBV11-2 with TRBJ1-6, with D maybe TRBD1 (6 bases). The CDR3 extends over 14 amino acids. Germline loops: CDR1 SGHAT, CDR2 FQNNGV. The CDR3 spells CASRPGVRNSPLNF. CDR3 in DNA: TGTGCCAGCAGACCAGGGGTGCGGAATTCACCCCTCAACTTT.

The chain carries TRBV4-1 and TRBJ1-3; weak D call: TRBD1 (5 bases). The CDR3 has 15 residues. CDR1 is MGHRA, CDR2 YSYEKL, per germline. V shed 4 bases and J shed 0 bases, with 10 bases lying between them. CDR3 in amino acids: CASSPGHISGNTIYF. CDR3 DNA sequence: TGCGCCAGCAGCCCAGGACATATCTCTGGAAACACCATATATTTT.

The table lists this clone with a few counts. The chain is built from TRBV28 and TRBJ2-1; 9 positions match TRBD2. Trimming took 7 bases from V and 10 from J; bases not matched to a gene: 8. From germline, CDR1 is MDHEN and CDR2 SYDVKM. The CDR3 is 13 residues long. The CDR3 here is CASTPSGAREQFF. The CDR3 DNA follows: TGTGCCAGCACTCCTAGCGGGGCCCGGGAGCAGTTCTTC.

The rearrangement links TRBV6-5 to TRBJ1-1, with D possibly TRBD1 on 5 matching bases. CDR3 length: 14 amino acids. The V end lost 2 bases, the J end lost 2 bases, and 9 bases lay between the germline ends. Germline CDR1 and CDR2: MNHEY and SVGAGI. The CDR3 nucleotides read TGTGCCAGCAGTTACAGTAGGGGAAACACTGAAGCTTTCTTT. Its translation is CASSYSRGNTEAFF.

This chain joins TRBV6-8 and TRBJ1-1, with 7 bases matching TRBD1. Germline V gives CDR1 MNHGY, CDR2 SAAAGT. CDR3 length equals 20 residues. Trimming at V came to 10 bases and at J to 0 bases, leaving 26 bases not matched to a gene. The CDR3 nucleotides read TGTGCCAAGGCGCATTATACAGTCCGTCACAGGGGCGAAATGAACACTGAAGCTTTCTTT. This encodes CAKAHYTVRHRGEMNTEAFF.

This clone occurred once. The V and J genes are TRBV10-3 and TRBJ2-1; 15 nucleotides line up with TRBD2. From germline, CDR1 is ENHRY and CDR2 SYGVKD. This CDR3 spans 16 amino acids. V lost 7 bases to trimming and J lost 6 bases; unmatched junction nucleotides: 7. CDR3 sequence reads: CAITRTSGGALNEQFF. The CDR3 DNA follows: TGTGCCATCACCAGGACTAGCGGGGGGGCCCTCAATGAGCAGTTCTTC.

This clone was found once. The V call is TRBV5-3, the J call TRBJ2-3; 7 bases align to TRBD2. TRBV5-3 is treated as an ORF (open reading frame) with a function not yet certain. The length of the CDR3 is 15 residues. V was clipped by 3 bases and J by 1 base; unmatched bases: 5. CDR3 nucleotides: TGTGCCAGAAGCTCCCGGGAGGTACGCACAGATACGCAGTATTTT. Translation gives CARSSREVRTDTQYF.

This chain's CDR3 is CASSLILGDRYYF. The DNA for the CDR3 is TGTGCCAGCAGCCTCATCCTGGGGGACAGATACTATTTT. The chain joins TRBV14 to TRBJ2-3; 7 bases line up with TRBD1. This CDR3 region has 13 residues. Losses at the gene ends were 4 bases for V and 15 bases for J; bases not matched to a gene: 13. CDR1 is SGHDN, CDR2 FVKESK, per germline. Full variable domain (outside the CDR3, taken from reference TRBV14 and TRBJ2-3): EAGVTQFPSHSVIEKGQTVTLRCDPISGHDNLYWYRRVMGKEIKFLLHFVKESKQDESGMPNNRFLAERTGGTYSTLKVQPAELEDSGVYFCASSLILGDRYYFGPGTRLTVL.

In its sample, this clone was seen a few times. This rearrangement joins TRBV4-2 to TRBJ2-4; D gene ambiguous. Trimming stripped 2 bases from V and 2 bases from J, with 10 bases between. This CDR3 is built from 15 residues. CDR1 LGHNA and CDR2 YNFKEQ come from the germline V gene. CDR3 protein: CASSQKALTKNIQYF. The CDR3 coding sequence is TGTGCCAGCAGCCAAAAAGCGCTTACCAAAAACATTCAGTACTTC.